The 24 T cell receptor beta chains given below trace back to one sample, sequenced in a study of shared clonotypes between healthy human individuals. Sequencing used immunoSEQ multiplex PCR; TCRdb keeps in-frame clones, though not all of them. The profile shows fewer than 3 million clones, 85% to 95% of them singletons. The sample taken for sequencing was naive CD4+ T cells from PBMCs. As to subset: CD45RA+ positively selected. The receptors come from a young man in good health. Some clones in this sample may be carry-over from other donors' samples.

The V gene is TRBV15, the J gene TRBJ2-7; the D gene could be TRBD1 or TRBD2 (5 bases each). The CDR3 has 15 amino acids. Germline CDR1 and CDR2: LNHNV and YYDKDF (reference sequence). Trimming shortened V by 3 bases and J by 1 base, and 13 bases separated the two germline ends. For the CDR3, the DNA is TGTGCCACCAGCAGGGGGGTGGCATCGTCCTACGAGCAGTACTTC. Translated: CATSRGVASSYEQYF.

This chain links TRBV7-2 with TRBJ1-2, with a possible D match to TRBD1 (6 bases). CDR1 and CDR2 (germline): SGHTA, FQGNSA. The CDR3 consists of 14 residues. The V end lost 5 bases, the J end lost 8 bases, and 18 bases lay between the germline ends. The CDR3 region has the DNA TGTGCCAGCAGCCCGACCGGGGGCGGGGCCGGCTACACCTTC. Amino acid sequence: CASSPTGGGAGYTF.

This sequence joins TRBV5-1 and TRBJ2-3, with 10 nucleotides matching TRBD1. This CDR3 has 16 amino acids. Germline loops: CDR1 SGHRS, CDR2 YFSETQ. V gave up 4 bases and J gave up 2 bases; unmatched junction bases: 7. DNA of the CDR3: TGCGCCAGCAGCCTACCCGGGACAGGGGCCACAGATACGCAGTATTTT. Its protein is CASSLPGTGATDTQYF.

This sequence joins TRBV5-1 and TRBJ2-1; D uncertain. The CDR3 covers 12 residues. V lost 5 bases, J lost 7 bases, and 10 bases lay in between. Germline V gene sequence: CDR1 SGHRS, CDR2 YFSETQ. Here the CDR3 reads CASSLVMNEQFF. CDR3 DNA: TGCGCCAGCAGTCTGGTGATGAATGAGCAGTTCTTC.

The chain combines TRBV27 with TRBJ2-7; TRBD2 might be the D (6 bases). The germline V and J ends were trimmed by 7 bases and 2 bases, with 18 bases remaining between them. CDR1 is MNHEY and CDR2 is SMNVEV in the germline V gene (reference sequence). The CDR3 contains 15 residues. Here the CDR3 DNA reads TGTGCCAGCACGTCCGCTAGCGCGAAGACCTACGAGCAGTACTTC. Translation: CASTSASAKTYEQYF.

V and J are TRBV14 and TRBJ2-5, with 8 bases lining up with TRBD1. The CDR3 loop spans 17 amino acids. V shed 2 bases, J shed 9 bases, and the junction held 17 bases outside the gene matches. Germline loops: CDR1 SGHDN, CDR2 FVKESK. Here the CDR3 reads CASSQQLPTGAHGAQYF. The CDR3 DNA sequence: TGTGCCAGCAGCCAACAACTACCGACAGGGGCCCACGGGGCCCAGTACTTC.

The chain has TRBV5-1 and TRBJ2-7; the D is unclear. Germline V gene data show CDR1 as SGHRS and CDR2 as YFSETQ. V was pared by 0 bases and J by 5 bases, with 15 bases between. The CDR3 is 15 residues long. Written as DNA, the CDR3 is TGCGCCAGCAGCTTGGCCCCCAGGAGCGTGGACGAGCAGTACTTC. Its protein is CASSLAPRSVDEQYF.

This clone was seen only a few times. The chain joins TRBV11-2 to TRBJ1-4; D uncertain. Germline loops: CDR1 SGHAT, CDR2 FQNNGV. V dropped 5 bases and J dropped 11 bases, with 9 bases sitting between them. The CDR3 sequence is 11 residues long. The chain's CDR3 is CASSPFLKLFF. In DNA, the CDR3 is TGTGCCAGCAGCCCCTTTTTGAAACTGTTTTTT.

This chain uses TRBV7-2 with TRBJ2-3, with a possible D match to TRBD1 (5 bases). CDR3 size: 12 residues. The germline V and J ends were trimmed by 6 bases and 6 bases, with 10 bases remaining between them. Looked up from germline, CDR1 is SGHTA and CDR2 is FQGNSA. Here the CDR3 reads CASSRTLDTQYF. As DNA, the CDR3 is TGTGCCAGCAGTCGGACACTGGATACGCAGTATTTT.

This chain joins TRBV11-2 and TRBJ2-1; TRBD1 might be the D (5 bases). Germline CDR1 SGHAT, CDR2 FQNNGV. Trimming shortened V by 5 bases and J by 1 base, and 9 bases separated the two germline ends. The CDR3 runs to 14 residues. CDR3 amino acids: CASSPAGSYNEQFF. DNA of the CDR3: TGTGCCAGCAGCCCCGCAGGGTCCTACAATGAGCAGTTCTTC.

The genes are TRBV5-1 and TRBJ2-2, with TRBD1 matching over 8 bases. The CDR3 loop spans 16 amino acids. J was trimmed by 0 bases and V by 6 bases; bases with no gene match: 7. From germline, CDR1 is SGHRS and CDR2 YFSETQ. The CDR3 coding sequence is TGCGCCAGCAACGAACAGGGGGTCGCGAACACCGGGGAGCTGTTTTTT. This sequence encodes CASNEQGVANTGELFF.

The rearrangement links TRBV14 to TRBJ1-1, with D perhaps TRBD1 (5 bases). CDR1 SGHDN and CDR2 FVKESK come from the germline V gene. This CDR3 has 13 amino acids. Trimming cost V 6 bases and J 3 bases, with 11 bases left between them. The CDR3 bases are TGTGCCAGCAGACGGGACCTTTACACTGAAGCTTTCTTT. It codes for CASRRDLYTEAFF.

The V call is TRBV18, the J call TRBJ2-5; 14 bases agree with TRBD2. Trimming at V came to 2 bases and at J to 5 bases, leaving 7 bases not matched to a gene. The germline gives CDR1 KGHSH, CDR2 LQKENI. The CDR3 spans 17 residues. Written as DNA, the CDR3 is TGTGCCAGCTCACCAGGACTAGCGGGAGGTGGAGGGGAGACCCAGTACTTC. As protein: CASSPGLAGGGGETQYF.

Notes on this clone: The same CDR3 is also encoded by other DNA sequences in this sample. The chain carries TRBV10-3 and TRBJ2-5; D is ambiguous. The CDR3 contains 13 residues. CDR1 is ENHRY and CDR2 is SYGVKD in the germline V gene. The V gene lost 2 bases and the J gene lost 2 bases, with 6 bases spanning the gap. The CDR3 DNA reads TGTGCCATCAGTGAGGCAGGTCAAGAGACCCAGTACTTC. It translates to CAISEAGQETQYF.

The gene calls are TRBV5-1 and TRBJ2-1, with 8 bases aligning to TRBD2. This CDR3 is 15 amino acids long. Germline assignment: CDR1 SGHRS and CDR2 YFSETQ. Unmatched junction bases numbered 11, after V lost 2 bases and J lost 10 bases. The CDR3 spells CASSLSPAGEGEQFF. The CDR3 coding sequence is TGCGCCAGCAGCTTAAGCCCAGCGGGAGAGGGGGAGCAGTTCTTC.

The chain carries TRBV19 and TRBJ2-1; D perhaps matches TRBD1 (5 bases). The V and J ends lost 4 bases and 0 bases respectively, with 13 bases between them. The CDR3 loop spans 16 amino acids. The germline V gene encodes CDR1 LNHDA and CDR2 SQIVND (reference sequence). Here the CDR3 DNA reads TGTGCCAGTAGTAACTTTGGGGCAAGCTCCTACAATGAGCAGTTCTTC. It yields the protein CASSNFGASSYNEQFF. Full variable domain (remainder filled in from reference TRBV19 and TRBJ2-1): DGGITQSPKYLFRKEGQNVTLSCEQNLNHDAMYWYRQDPGQGLRLIYYSQIVNDFQKGDIAEGYSVSREKKESFPLTVTSAQKNPTAFYLCASSNFGASSYNEQFFGPGTRLTVL.

The CDR3 DNA reads TGTGCCAGCAGTTTAATGTCAGGGGGAGGGAAACTGTTTTTT. Translation: CASSLMSGGGKLFF. The gene calls are TRBV27 and TRBJ1-4; 7 bases fit TRBD1. Germline V lookup: CDR1 MNHEY, CDR2 SMNVEV (reference sequence). This CDR3 spans 14 amino acids. The V and J ends lost 2 bases and 11 bases, in that order; junction bases with no gene match: 8. Filled out from reference TRBV27 and TRBJ1-4, the complete variable domain reads EAQVTQNPRYLITVTGKKLTVTCSQNMNHEYMSWYRQDPGLGLRQIYYSMNVEVTDKGDVPEGYKVSRKEKRNFPLILESPSPNQTSLYFCASSLMSGGGKLFFGSGTQLSVL.

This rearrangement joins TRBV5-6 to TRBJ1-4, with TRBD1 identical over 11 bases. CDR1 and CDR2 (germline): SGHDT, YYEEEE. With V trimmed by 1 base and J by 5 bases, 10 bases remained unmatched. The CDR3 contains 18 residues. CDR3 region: CASSLTGQGDRWNEKLFF. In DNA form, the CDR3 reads TGTGCCAGCAGCTTGACGGGACAGGGGGACAGGTGGAATGAAAAACTGTTTTTT.

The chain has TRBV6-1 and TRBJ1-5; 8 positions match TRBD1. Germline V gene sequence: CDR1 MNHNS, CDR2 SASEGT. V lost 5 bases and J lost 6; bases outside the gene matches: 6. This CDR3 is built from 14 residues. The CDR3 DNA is TGTGCCAGCAGTCCAGGGGGCATGGGTCAGCCCCAGCATTTT. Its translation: CASSPGGMGQPQHF.

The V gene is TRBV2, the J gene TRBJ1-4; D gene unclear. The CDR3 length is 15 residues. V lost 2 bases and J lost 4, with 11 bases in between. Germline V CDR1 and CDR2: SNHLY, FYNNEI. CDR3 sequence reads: CASSESQAYNEKLFF. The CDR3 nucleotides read TGTGCCAGCAGTGAATCCCAGGCTTATAATGAAAAACTGTTTTTT. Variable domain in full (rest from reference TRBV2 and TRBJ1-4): EPEVTQTPSHQVTQMGQEVILRCVPISNHLYFYWYRQILGQKVEFLVSFYNNEISEKSEIFDDQFSVERPDGSNFTLKIRSTKLEDSAMYFCASSESQAYNEKLFFGSGTQLSVL.

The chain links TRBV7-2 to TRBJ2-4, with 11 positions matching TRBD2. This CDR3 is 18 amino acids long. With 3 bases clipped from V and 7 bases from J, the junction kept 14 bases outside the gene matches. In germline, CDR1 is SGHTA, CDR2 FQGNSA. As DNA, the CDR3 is TGTGCCAGCAGCTTGCCTGGAGCTAGCGGGAGGTATCGGAACATTCAGTACTTC. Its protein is CASSLPGASGRYRNIQYF.

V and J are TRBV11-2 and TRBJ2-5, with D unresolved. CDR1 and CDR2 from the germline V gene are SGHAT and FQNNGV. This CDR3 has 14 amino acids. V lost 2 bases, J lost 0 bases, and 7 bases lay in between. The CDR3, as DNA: TGTGCCAGCAGCTTAAGGCTAGACCAAGAGACCCAGTACTTC. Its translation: CASSLRLDQETQYF.

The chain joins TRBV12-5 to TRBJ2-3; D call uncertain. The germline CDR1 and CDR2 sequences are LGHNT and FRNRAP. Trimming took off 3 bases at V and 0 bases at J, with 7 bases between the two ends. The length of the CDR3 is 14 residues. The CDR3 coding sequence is TGTGCTAGTGGTTTTACCTCTAGCACAGATACGCAGTATTTT. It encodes CASGFTSSTDTQYF.

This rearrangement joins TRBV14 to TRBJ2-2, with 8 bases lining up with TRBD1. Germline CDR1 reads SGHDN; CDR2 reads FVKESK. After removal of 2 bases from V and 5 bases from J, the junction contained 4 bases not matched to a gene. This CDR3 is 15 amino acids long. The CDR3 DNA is TGTGCCAGCAGCCAACCAGGGGGCCCAACCGGGGAGCTGTTTTTT. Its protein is CASSQPGGPTGELFF.